Shown below are 16 T cell receptor beta chains from a single sample sequenced in a study of T cells in Graves' hyperthyroidism and ophthalmopathy. Amplification of TCR beta CDR3 regions used RNA as the template. HTBI primers were used for first-round RT-PCR of the TCR CDR3. TCRdb reanalysed the multiplex PCR reads using MiXCR and keeps one entry per CDR3 protein. The repertoire consists of about 400,000 distinct CDR3 sequences, with roughly an eighth occurring once and the leading ten covering around 27%. Material for sequencing was blood. These receptor sequences come from a man aged 45-65 years with Graves' ophthalmopathy.

This clonotype was recorded at least ten times. The rearrangement joins TRBV10-3 to TRBJ2-3; possible D gene TRBD2, 6 bases. V dropped 3 bases and J dropped 1 base, with 14 bases sitting between them. This CDR3 has 16 amino acids. The germline gives CDR1 ENHRY, CDR2 SYGVKD. The DNA of the CDR3 is TGTGCCATCAGTGATCCTACTAGCTATGGCACAGATACGCAGTATTTT. Amino acids: CAISDPTSYGTDTQYF.

In this sample, this clonotype turned up many times. The gene calls are TRBV12-3 or TRBV12-4 and TRBJ2-3; 8 bases are shared with TRBD1. The CDR3 covers 15 residues. The junction had 8 bases not matched to a gene; V was cut back by 7 bases and J by 2 bases. The CDR3 region is CASNPDRGDTDTQYF. The CDR3, as DNA: TGTGCCAGCAACCCAGACAGGGGTGACACAGATACGCAGTATTTT.

This clonotype was seen at least ten times. V usage is TRBV20-1 and J usage is TRBJ2-1; no clear D gene. Germline V gene data show CDR1 as DFQATT and CDR2 as SNEGSKA (reference sequence). Deletions cut 0 bases from V and 4 bases from J, with 19 bases between. The CDR3 consists of 17 residues. CDR3 sequence reads: CSARDYLPGRVYNEQFF. In DNA, the CDR3 is TGCAGTGCTAGAGATTATCTTCCGGGCCGGGTATACAATGAGCAGTTCTTC.

The rearrangement uses TRBV27 and TRBJ2-7, with 11 nucleotides matching TRBD2. Germline V gene sequence: CDR1 MNHEY, CDR2 SMNVEV (reference sequence). J lost 5 bases, V lost 5 bases, and 11 bases had no gene match. The CDR3 runs 16 residues. The DNA for the CDR3 is TGTGCCAGCAGTCCCCGGACTAGCGGGTTTATCGACGAGCAGTACTTC. It specifies CASSPRTSGFIDEQYF.

This clonotype has a count of ten or more. In nucleotides, the CDR3 is TGCAGTGCTAAGGAGGGAGGGCCTAACAATGAGCAGTTCTTC. Residues: CSAKEGGPNNEQFF. The chain employs TRBV20-1 and TRBJ2-1, with 7 positions matching TRBD2. Germline V gives CDR1 DFQATT, CDR2 SNEGSKA (reference sequence). With V trimmed by 4 bases and J by 5 bases, 8 bases remained unmatched. The CDR3 contains 14 residues.

This clonotype was seen many times. This sequence joins TRBV12-3 or TRBV12-4 and TRBJ1-6; no reliable D call. The CDR3 extends over 16 amino acids. The ends were cut back, 3 bases at V and 0 bases at J, with 9 bases in the middle. The CDR3 bases are TGTGCCAGCAGTTTTGTTGGCAGCTCCTATAATTCACCCCTCCACTTT. This encodes CASSFVGSSYNSPLHF.

The genes are TRBV10-3 and TRBJ2-2; 9 bases are a match to TRBD1. The CDR3 extends over 18 amino acids. The J segment lost 4 bases and the V segment lost 0 bases, leaving 9 bases of the junction unmatched. Germline-derived CDR1 and CDR2 are ENHRY and SYGVKD. The CDR3: CAISESGATGGSTGELFF. The CDR3 bases are TGTGCCATCAGTGAGTCTGGGGCGACAGGGGGATCCACCGGGGAGCTGTTTTTT.

In this sample, this clonotype turned up many times. This chain uses TRBV4-1 with TRBJ2-1; D possibly corresponds to TRBD1 (6 bases). The germline V and J ends were trimmed by 4 bases and 4 bases, with 11 bases remaining between them. Germline V gene sequence: CDR1 MGHRA, CDR2 YSYEKL. This CDR3 is built from 14 residues. The CDR3 bases are TGCGCCAGCAGCCGGGACACGGCATACAATGAGCAGTTCTTC. This translates into CASSRDTAYNEQFF.

This clonotype occurred many times. The chain employs TRBV20-1 and TRBJ1-2, with TRBD1 matching 9 bases. The J segment lost 5 bases and the V segment lost 5 bases, leaving 6 bases of the junction unmatched. Germline CDR1 and CDR2: DFQATT and SNEGSKA (reference sequence). The CDR3 is made up of 13 amino acids. The CDR3 region is CSALLGTGYGYTF. The CDR3 DNA sequence: TGCAGTGCTCTTCTCGGGACAGGGTATGGCTACACCTTC.

This clonotype was found many times. This chain uses TRBV6-2 or TRBV6-3 with TRBJ2-1; 12 bases line up with TRBD2. This CDR3 region has 15 residues. Germline CDR1 reads MNHEY; CDR2 reads SVGEGT. V was clipped by 6 bases and J by 10 bases; unmatched bases: 10. This CDR3 is CASRARLAGVNEQFF. The CDR3 DNA reads as TGTGCCAGCAGAGCCCGACTAGCGGGAGTTAACGAGCAGTTCTTC.

This clonotype was counted many times. The chain has TRBV30 and TRBJ1-1; no definite D call. The CDR3 length is 11 residues. Looked up from germline, CDR1 is GTSNPN and CDR2 is SVGIG (reference sequence). Trimming stripped 4 bases from V and 2 bases from J, with 5 bases between. The CDR3 loop reads CAWIGNTEAFF. DNA for the CDR3: TGTGCCTGGATTGGTAACACTGAAGCTTTCTTT.

The V and J genes are TRBV5-6 and TRBJ2-7; D unresolved. V was shortened by 5 bases and J by 4 bases, with 10 bases between the two germline ends. The germline V gene encodes CDR1 SGHDT and CDR2 YYEEEE. The length of the CDR3 is 12 residues. The CDR3: CASSYTRYEQYF. In DNA form, the CDR3 reads TGTGCCAGCAGTTACACAAGGTACGAGCAGTACTTC.

This CDR3 reads CASSRPGTSGSRYEQYF. DNA for the CDR3: TGTGCCAGCAGCCGTCCCGGGACTAGCGGGAGTCGTTACGAGCAGTACTTC. V and J are TRBV5-4 and TRBJ2-7; 14 bases line up with TRBD2. With 4 bases clipped from V and 4 bases from J, the junction kept 10 bases outside the gene matches. This CDR3 is 17 amino acids long. Germline-derived CDR1 and CDR2 are SGHNT and YYREEE (reference sequence).

This clonotype was observed at least ten times. The J gene is TRBJ2-7, the V gene TRBV12-5; 7 nucleotides agree with TRBD2. The CDR3 has 17 residues. Germline lookup yields CDR1 LGHNT and CDR2 FRNRAP. The V gene end was trimmed by 2 bases and the J gene end by 4 bases; junction bases not matched to a gene: 14. This CDR3 reads CASGLTNRGGSLYEQYF. The CDR3 DNA is TGTGCTAGTGGTTTGACGAACCGCGGCGGGAGTCTTTACGAGCAGTACTTC.

This clonotype was seen at least ten times. The rearrangement joins TRBV11-3 to TRBJ2-3; D gene ambiguous. Trimming took 2 bases from V and 2 from J, leaving 11 bases between them. CDR3 length: 15 residues. The V gene's germline CDR1 is SGHNT and CDR2 YENEEA. CDR3 coding DNA: TGTGCCAGCAGCTTATTGCCAATCCCCACAGATACGCAGTATTTT. Amino acid sequence: CASSLLPIPTDTQYF.

This chain uses TRBV7-9 with TRBJ2-1, with 13 bases fitting TRBD2. This CDR3 region has 16 residues. Unmatched junction bases numbered 7, after V lost 5 bases and J lost 6 bases. Germline CDR1 SEHNR, CDR2 FQNEAQ (reference sequence). The CDR3 DNA reads as TGTGCCAGCAGCCACACTAGCGGGAGGGCCCTCAATGAGCAGTTCTTC. Protein: CASSHTSGRALNEQFF. Using reference TRBV7-9 and TRBJ2-1 for the parts outside the CDR3, the full variable domain is DTGVSQNPRHKITKRGQNVTFRCDPISEHNRLYWYRQTLGQGPEFLTYFQNEAQLEKSRLLSDRFSAERPKGSFSTLEIQRTEQGDSAMYLCASSHTSGRALNEQFFGPGTRLTVL.